This T cell receptor beta chain appears in the sequencing data of a study of identical twins. Regarding the study as a whole: For monozygotic twins, models underestimated out-of-frame TCR alpha sharing.

The V segment lost 6 bases and the J segment 5 bases; nucleotides outside the gene matches: 17. Germline lookup yields CDR1 SNHLY and CDR2 FYNNEI. The CDR3 is 17 residues long. About this clonotype: What it binds is not known.

All donors comprised healthy Caucasians. TCRdb re-analysed the 5' RACE reads in MiXCR, keeping a single row per CDR3 protein. The sample consists of 250,000 to 350,000 distinct CDR3 sequences, roughly 8.6% of them appearing once. These data were also reused for a study on yellow fever vaccine responses in identical twins. From that second work: Reportedly, the T cell response mounted by twins to vaccine seemed partly convergent, partly personalized.

Specimen: CD8+ T cells sorted from blood. This sequence originates from a woman between 18 and 29 years old in good health. The V and J genes are TRBV2 and TRBJ2-5; 8 bases agree with TRBD1. In nucleotides, the CDR3 is TGTGCCAGCAGGGGACAGGCGGTGGTGTTTGGTTTGGAGACCCAGTACTTC. Protein product: CASRGQAVVFGLETQYF.